The rows below give T cell receptor beta chains drawn from one sample of a study of cytomegalovirus exposure and HLA in healthy donors. TCRdb's table, derived via immunoSEQ multiplex PCR, lists solely in-frame clones and lacks some. The sample lists fewer than 120,000 clones, around 83% occurring once. The specimen was PBMCs. Receptor source: a woman aged 60-75 years in good health and CMV-seropositive. The CDR3 runs from the conserved cysteine through the conserved F or W. D genes are given only for firm matches. Expanded clones get a size class; other rows say once, few or many, or leave the size out.

j_call d_call v_call clone_size cdr3_aa cdr3_nt
TRBJ1-1 TRBD1 TRBV2 few CASSKDRFATEAFF TGTGCCAGCAGTAAGGACAGGTTTGCTACCGAAGCTTTCTTT
TRBJ2-2 . TRBV7-3 . CASSFASAQVDTGELFF TGTGCCAGCAGCTTTGCTTCCGCCCAGGTCGACACCGGGGAGCTGTTTTTT
TRBJ1-2 . TRBV18 . CASSPPGRAHGYTF TGTGCCAGCTCACCACCTGGCAGGGCTCATGGCTACACCTTC
TRBJ1-4 . TRBV7-9 . CASSPSNEKLFF TGTGCCAGCAGCCCTTCTAATGAAAAACTGTTTTTT
TRBJ2-7 . TRBV28 . CASSLSPSYEQYF TGTGCCAGCAGTTTATCGCCTAGCTACGAGCAGTACTTC
TRBJ2-2 TRBD1 TRBV19 . CASSIPGQITGELFF TGTGCCAGTAGTATCCCGGGACAGATCACCGGGGAGCTGTTTTTT
TRBJ1-5 . TRBV10-2 . CASSETPGFLNQPQHF TGCGCCAGCAGTGAAACTCCGGGATTCCTAAATCAGCCCCAGCATTTT
TRBJ2-1 TRBD2 TRBV5-1 . CASSSQTSGFSNEQFF TGCGCCAGCAGCAGCCAGACTAGCGGTTTTTCAAATGAGCAGTTCTTC
TRBJ2-7 TRBD2 TRBV6-6 once CASSYSPAGDYEQYF TGTGCCAGCAGTTACTCGCCAGCGGGAGACTACGAGCAGTACTTC
TRBJ2-7 . TRBV18 . CASSPPGQGSYEQYF TGTGCCAGCTCACCACCCGGGCAGGGGAGCTACGAGCAGTACTTC
TRBJ2-7 TRBD2 TRBV4-2 once CASSNRLAGRYEQYF TGTGCCAGCAGCAACCGACTAGCGGGACGGTACGAGCAGTACTTC
TRBJ1-1 . TRBV18 . CASSPARQVVMNTEAFF TGTGCCAGCTCACCGGCCAGGCAGGTGGTCATGAACACTGAAGCTTTCTTT
TRBJ2-7 TRBD2 TRBV6-5 . CASSPWASGPYEQYF TGTGCCAGCAGTCCCTGGGCTAGCGGACCCTACGAGCAGTACTTC
TRBJ2-7 . TRBV4-1 . CASSGTGLGEQYF TGCGCCAGCAGTGGTACAGGGCTGGGGGAGCAGTACTTC
TRBJ1-2 TRBD1 TRBV7-6 . CASSSRQGNYGYTF TGTGCCAGCAGCTCCCGACAGGGAAACTATGGCTACACCTTC